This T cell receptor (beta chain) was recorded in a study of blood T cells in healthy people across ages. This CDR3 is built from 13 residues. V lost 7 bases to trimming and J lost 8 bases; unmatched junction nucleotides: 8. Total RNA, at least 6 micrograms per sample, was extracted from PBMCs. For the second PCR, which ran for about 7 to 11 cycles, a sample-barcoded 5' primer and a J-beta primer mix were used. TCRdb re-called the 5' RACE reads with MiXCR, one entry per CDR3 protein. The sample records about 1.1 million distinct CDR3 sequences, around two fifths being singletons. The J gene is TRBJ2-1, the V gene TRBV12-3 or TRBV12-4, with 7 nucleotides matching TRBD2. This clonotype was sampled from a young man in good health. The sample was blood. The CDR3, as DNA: TGTGCCAGCACCCCACTAGCGAAGGATGAGCAGTTCTTC. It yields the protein CASTPLAKDEQFF.